One and the same sample provided the 10 T cell receptor beta chains below, sequenced in a study of OX40 agonist ivuxolimab in advanced cancers. Some clones are missing from TCRdb's copy, which holds only in-frame ones; the method was immunoSEQ multiplex PCR. The sample has roughly 75,000 clones, around 83% seen once. Sequences were derived from CD4+ or CD8+ T cells sorted from blood, sampled in a trial of the OX40 agonist ivuxolimab. Source of these receptors: an adult with an advanced solid tumor such as melanoma, head and neck, liver or kidney cancer.

The chain joins TRBV6-5 to TRBJ2-7; 7 nucleotides align to TRBD2. Trimming removed 6 bases from V and 2 bases from J; junction bases left unmatched: 1. CDR3 length: 12 amino acids. CDR1 is MNHEY, CDR2 SVGAGI, per germline. Written as DNA, the CDR3 is TGTGCCAGCAGGGGGACTACCTACGAGCAGTACTTC. Amino acids: CASRGTTYEQYF.

As regards this clone: At one boundary the junction diverges from the germline segment, which might be a read error. J is TRBJ2-1 and V is TRBV7-9, with TRBD2 matching over 8 bases. The CDR3 has 13 residues. Germline V gives CDR1 SEHNR, CDR2 FQNEAQ (reference sequence). This CDR3 is CASSVAGSNEQFF. The CDR3 region has the DNA TGTGCCAGCAGCGTAGCGGGAAGCAATGAGCAGTTCTTC.

This chain links TRBV2 with TRBJ1-2, with D possibly matching TRBD1 (5 bases). With 7 bases removed from V and 4 bases from J, the gap between germline ends came to 10 bases. Germline CDR1 reads SNHLY; CDR2 reads FYNNEI. The CDR3 totals 12 residues. The CDR3 coding sequence is TGTGCCAGCATGGGGACTTCCTATGGCTACACCTTC. This codes for CASMGTSYGYTF.

The CDR3 coding sequence is TGCAGCGCCCGGAGCGGGACTAGCACAGATACGCAGTATTTT. Its protein is CSARSGTSTDTQYF. V usage is TRBV29-1 and J usage is TRBJ2-3; TRBD2 matches 7 bases. The CDR3 extends over 14 amino acids. J was trimmed by 0 bases and V by 7 bases; bases with no gene match: 7. Per the germline V gene, CDR1 is SQVTM and CDR2 is ANQGSEA.

The chain is built from TRBV2 and TRBJ1-5, with 7 nucleotides matching TRBD1. Losses at the gene ends were 6 bases for V and 3 bases for J; bases not matched to a gene: 5. CDR1 SNHLY and CDR2 FYNNEI come from the germline V gene. The CDR3 totals 14 residues. In DNA, the CDR3 is TGTGCCAGCAGGCCGGGACAGATCAATCAGCCCCAGCATTTT. Amino acids: CASRPGQINQPQHF.

The J gene is TRBJ2-3, the V gene TRBV7-8; D is perhaps TRBD1 (6 bases). V lost 5 bases to trimming and J lost 0 bases, with 12 bases between them. The CDR3 spans 15 residues. CDR1 is SGHVS, CDR2 FQNEAQ, per germline. This chain's CDR3 is CASSRKGVSTDTQYF. The CDR3, as DNA: TGTGCCAGCAGCCGGAAGGGGGTGAGCACAGATACGCAGTATTTT.

This rearrangement joins TRBV19 to TRBJ2-7; a weak D match, TRBD1 (6 bases). The CDR3 spans 13 residues. Germline-derived CDR1 and CDR2 are LNHDA and SQIVND (reference sequence). V dropped 6 bases and J dropped 2 bases, with 11 bases sitting between them. CDR3 sequence reads: CASRATGTYEQYF. For the CDR3, the DNA is TGTGCCAGTAGGGCGACAGGAACCTACGAGCAGTACTTC.

The chain links TRBV6-1 to TRBJ2-7; D not certain. Germline loops: CDR1 MNHNS, CDR2 SASEGT. V shed 7 bases and J shed 2 bases, with 15 bases lying between them. The CDR3 runs 14 residues. The CDR3 region has the DNA TGTGCCAGCAATTTGGGAAGTAGAACCTACGAGCAGTACTTC. It translates to CASNLGSRTYEQYF.

This clone was found a few times. This rearrangement joins TRBV15 to TRBJ1-5; D gene uncertain. Germline loops: CDR1 LNHNV, CDR2 YYDKDF (reference sequence). V lost 0 bases and J 1 base, leaving 7 bases between the germline ends. There are 15 residues in the CDR3. In DNA form, the CDR3 reads TGTGCCACCAGCAGAGATCCCCTGAGCAATCAGCCCCAGCATTTT. Its translation: CATSRDPLSNQPQHF.

This clone was seen a handful of times. This chain uses TRBV6-5 with TRBJ1-5, with D hard to call. The germline CDR1 and CDR2 sequences are MNHEY and SVGAGI. V dropped 5 bases and J dropped 5 bases, with 10 bases sitting between them. The CDR3 runs to 13 residues. The CDR3 DNA is TGTGCCAGCAGTAGGAGGGAGGATCAGCCCCAGCATTTT. Protein sequence: CASSRREDQPQHF.